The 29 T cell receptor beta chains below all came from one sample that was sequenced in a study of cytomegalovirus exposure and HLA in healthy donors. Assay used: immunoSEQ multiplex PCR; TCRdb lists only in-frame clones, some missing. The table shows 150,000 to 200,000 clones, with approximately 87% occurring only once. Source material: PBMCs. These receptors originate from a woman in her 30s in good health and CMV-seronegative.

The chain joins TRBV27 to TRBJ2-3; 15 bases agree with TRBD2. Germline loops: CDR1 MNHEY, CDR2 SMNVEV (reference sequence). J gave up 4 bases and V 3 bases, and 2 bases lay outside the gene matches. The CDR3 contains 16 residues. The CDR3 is CASSFGLAGGADTQYF. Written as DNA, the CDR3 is TGTGCCAGCAGTTTCGGACTAGCGGGGGGGGCAGATACGCAGTATTTT.

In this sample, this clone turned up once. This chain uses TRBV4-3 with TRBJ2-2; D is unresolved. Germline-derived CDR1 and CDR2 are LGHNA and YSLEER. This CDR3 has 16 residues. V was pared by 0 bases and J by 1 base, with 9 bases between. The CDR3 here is CASSQERQVNTGELFF. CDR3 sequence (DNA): TGCGCCAGCAGCCAAGAGCGTCAAGTGAACACCGGGGAGCTGTTTTTT.

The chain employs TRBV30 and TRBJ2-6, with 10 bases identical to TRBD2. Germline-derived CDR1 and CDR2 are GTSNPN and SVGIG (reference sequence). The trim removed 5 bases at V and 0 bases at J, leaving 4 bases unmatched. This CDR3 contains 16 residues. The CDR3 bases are TGTGCCTGGTTACTAGCGGGGATCTCTGGGGCCAACGTCCTGACTTTC. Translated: CAWLLAGISGANVLTF.

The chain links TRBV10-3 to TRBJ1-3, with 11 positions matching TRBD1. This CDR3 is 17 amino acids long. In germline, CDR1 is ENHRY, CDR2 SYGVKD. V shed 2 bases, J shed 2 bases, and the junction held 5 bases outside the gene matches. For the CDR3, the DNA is TGTGCCATCAGTGAGGGGACAGGGGGGGTACCTGGAAACACCATATATTTT. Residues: CAISEGTGGVPGNTIYF.

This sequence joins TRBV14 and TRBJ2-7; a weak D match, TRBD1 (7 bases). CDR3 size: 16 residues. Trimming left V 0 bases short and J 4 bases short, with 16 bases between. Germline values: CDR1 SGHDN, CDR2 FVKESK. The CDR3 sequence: CASSQDRAGGSYEQYF. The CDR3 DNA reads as TGTGCCAGCAGCCAAGATCGGGCAGGGGGGAGTTACGAGCAGTACTTC.

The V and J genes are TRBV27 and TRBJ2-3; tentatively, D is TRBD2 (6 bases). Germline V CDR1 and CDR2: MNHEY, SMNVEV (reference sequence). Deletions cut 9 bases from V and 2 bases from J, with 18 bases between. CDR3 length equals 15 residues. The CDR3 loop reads CARPAPGLTTDTQYF. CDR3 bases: TGTGCCAGGCCTGCCCCGGGACTCACCACAGATACGCAGTATTTT.

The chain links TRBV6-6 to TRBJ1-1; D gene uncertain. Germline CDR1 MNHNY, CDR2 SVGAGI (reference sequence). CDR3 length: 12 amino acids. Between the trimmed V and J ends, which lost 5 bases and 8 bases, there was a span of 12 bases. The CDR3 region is CASSKPRVEAFF. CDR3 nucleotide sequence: TGTGCCAGCAGTAAACCCCGGGTGGAAGCTTTCTTT.

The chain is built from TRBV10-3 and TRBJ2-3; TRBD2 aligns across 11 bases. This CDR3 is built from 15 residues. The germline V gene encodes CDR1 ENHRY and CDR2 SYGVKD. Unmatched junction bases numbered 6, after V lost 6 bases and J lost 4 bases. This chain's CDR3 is CAIRSGTSGSDTQYF. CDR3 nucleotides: TGTGCCATCAGATCCGGGACTAGCGGTTCAGATACGCAGTATTTT.

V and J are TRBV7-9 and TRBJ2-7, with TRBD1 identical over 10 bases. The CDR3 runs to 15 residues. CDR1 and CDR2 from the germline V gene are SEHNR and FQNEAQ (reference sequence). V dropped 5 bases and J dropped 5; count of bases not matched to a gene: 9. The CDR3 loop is CASSPPDRGNHEQYF. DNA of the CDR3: TGTGCCAGCAGCCCTCCGGACAGGGGGAACCACGAGCAGTACTTC.

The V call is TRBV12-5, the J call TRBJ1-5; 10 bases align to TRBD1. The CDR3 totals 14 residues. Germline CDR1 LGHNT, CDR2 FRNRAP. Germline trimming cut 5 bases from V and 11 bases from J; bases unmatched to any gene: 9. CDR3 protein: CASGPGQGWVAQHF. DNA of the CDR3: TGTGCTAGTGGTCCGGGACAGGGGTGGGTGGCCCAGCATTTT.

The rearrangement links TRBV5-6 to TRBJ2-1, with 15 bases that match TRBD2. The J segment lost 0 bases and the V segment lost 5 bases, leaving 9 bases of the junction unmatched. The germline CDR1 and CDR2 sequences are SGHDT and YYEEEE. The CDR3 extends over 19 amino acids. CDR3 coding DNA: TGTGCCAGCAGGCTTTGGACTAGCGGGGGGGGAAGCTCCTACAATGAGCAGTTCTTC. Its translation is CASRLWTSGGGSSYNEQFF.

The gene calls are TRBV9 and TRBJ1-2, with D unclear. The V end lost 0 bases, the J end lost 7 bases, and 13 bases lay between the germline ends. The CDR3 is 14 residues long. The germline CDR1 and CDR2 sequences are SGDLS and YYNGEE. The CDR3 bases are TGTGCCAGCAGCGTAGCTGTCGGGTCAGTTGGCTACACCTTC. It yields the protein CASSVAVGSVGYTF.

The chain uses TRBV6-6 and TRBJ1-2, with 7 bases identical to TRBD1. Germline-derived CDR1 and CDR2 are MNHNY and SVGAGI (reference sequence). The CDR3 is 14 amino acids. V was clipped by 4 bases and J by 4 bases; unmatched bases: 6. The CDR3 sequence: CASSSAGGGYGYTF. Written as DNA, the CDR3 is TGTGCCAGCAGTTCGGCAGGGGGTGGCTATGGCTACACCTTC.

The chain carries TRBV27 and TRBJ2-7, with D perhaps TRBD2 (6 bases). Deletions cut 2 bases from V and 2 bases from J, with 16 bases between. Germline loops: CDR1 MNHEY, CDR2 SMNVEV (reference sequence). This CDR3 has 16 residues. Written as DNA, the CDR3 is TGTGCCAGCAGTTTAATAGGTGGAGGGGTGACCTACGAGCAGTACTTC. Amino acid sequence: CASSLIGGGVTYEQYF.

DNA of the CDR3: TGCGCCAGCAGCCTCCCGGGGAGCGGCGAGCAGTTCTTC. It is translated as CASSLPGSGEQFF. V is TRBV5-1 and J is TRBJ2-1; weak D call: TRBD2 (5 bases). The ends were cut back, 4 bases at V and 10 bases at J, with 15 bases in the middle. Germline CDR1 SGHRS, CDR2 YFSETQ. CDR3 size: 13 residues.

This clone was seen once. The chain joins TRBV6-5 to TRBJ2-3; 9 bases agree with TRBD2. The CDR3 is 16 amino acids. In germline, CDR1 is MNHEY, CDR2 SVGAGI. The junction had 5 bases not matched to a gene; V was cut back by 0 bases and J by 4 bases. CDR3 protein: CASSYSPGLAPDTQYF. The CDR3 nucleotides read TGTGCCAGCAGTTACTCGCCGGGACTAGCTCCAGATACGCAGTATTTT.

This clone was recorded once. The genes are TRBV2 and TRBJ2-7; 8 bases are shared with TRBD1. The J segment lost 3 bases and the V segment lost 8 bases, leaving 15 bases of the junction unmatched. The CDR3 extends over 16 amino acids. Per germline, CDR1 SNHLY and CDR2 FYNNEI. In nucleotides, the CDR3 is TGTGCCAGCCTTCCTGTGACCGGGACAGGTCTCTACGAGCAGTACTTC. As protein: CASLPVTGTGLYEQYF.

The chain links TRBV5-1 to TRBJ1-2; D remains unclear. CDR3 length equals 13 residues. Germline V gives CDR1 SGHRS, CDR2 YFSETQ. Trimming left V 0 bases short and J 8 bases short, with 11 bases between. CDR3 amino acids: CASSLGGLLGYTF. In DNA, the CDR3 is TGCGCCAGCAGCTTGGGCGGACTGCTAGGCTACACCTTC.

DNA for the CDR3: TGTGCCAGCAGTCCGTTGGGACAGGGGTTGGGAGACGAGCAGTACTTC. Protein product: CASSPLGQGLGDEQYF. The chain uses TRBV27 and TRBJ2-7; 10 bases map to TRBD1. The germline gives CDR1 MNHEY, CDR2 SMNVEV (reference sequence). The junction had 12 bases not matched to a gene; V was cut back by 5 bases and J by 5 bases. The CDR3 has 16 amino acids.

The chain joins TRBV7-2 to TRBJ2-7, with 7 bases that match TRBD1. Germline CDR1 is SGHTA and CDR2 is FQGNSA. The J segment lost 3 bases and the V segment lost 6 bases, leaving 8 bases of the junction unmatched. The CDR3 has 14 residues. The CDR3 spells CASSETGFDYEQYF. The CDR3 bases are TGTGCCAGCAGTGAGACAGGGTTTGACTACGAGCAGTACTTC.

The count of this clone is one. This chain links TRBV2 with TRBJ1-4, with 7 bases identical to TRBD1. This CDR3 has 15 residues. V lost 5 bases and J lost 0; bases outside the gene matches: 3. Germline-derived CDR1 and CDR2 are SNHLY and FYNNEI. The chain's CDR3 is CASSRQGATNEKLFF. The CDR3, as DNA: TGTGCCAGCAGTAGACAGGGTGCAACTAATGAAAAACTGTTTTTT.

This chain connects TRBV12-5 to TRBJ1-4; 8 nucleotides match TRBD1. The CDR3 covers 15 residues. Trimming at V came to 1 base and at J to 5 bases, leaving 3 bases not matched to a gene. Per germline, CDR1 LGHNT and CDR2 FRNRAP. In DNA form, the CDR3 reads TGTGCTAGTGGTTTGGCCGGGACAGGAAATGAAAAACTGTTTTTT. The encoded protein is CASGLAGTGNEKLFF. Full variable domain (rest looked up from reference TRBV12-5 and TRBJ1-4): DARVTQTPRHKVTEMGQEVTMRCQPILGHNTVFWYRQTMMQGLELLAYFRNRAPLDDSGMPKDRFSAEMPDATLATLKIQPSEPRDSAVYFCASGLAGTGNEKLFFGSGTQLSVL.

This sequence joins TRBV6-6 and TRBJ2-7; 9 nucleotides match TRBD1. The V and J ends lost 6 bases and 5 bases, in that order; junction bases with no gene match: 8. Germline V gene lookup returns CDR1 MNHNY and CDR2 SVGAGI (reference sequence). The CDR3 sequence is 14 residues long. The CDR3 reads CASSYGTGGDEQYF. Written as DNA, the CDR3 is TGTGCCAGCAGCTACGGAACAGGGGGCGACGAGCAGTACTTC.

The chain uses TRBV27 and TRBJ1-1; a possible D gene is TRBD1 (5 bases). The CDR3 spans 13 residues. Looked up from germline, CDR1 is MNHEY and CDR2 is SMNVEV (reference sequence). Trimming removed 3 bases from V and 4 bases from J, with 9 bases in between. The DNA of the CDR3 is TGTGCCAGCAGTTTCGGGGGTACCACTGAAGCTTTCTTT. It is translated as CASSFGGTTEAFF.

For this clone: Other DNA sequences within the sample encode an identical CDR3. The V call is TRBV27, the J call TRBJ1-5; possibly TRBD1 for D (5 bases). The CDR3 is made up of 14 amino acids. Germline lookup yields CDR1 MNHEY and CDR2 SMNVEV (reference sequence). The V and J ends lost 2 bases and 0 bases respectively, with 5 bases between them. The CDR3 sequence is CASSLRGSNQPQHF. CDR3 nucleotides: TGTGCCAGCAGTTTAAGGGGTAGCAATCAGCCCCAGCATTTT.

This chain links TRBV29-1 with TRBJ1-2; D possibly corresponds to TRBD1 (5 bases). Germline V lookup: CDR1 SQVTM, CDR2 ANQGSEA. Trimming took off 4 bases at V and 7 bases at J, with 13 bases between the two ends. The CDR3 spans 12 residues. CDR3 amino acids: CSVGGAGGGYTF. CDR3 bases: TGCAGCGTTGGCGGGGCAGGAGGTGGCTACACCTTC.

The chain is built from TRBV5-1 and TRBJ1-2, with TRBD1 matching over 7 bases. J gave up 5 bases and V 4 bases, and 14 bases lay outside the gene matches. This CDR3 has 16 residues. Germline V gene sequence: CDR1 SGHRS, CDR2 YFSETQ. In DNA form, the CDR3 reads TGCGCCAGCAGCAAGGGTACAGGGGTTCGTGATTATGGCTACACCTTC. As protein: CASSKGTGVRDYGYTF.

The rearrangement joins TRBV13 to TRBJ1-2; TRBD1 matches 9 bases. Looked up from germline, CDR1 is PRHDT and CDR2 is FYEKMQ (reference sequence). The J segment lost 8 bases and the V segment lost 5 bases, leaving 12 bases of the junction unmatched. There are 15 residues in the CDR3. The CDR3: CASSQRGTGTRGYTF. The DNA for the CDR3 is TGTGCCAGCAGCCAACGAGGGACAGGGACGAGGGGCTACACCTTC.

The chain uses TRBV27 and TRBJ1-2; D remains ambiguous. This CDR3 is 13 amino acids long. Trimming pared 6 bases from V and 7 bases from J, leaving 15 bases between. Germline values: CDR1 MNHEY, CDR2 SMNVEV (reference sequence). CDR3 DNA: TGTGCCAGCAGCTCGACCGGGGTGGGTGGCTACACCTTC. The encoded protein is CASSSTGVGGYTF.